This T cell receptor beta chain was sequenced during a study of blood T cell repertoires in COVID-19. Study background: PBMCs, B-cell-depleted T cells, or T cells provided the cDNA or gDNA that made up the material.

Profiling relied on immunoSEQ multiplex PCR, and the TCRdb table lists in-frame clones only, not all of them. The sample lists 350,000 to 550,000 clones, 87% occurring once. Per the germline V gene, CDR1 is SGDLS and CDR2 is YYNGEE. This CDR3 has 19 residues. V lost 4 bases to trimming and J lost 2 bases; unmatched junction nucleotides: 17. Recruits, aged roughly 18 to 95 years, lived in 24 US areas. Participants' own reports of clinical history determined their cohort assignment. The chain uses TRBV9 and TRBJ2-3; 9 bases line up with TRBD2. The receptor's source is a woman aged 18-29 years with acute COVID-19. The sequenced material came from PBMCs or T cells enriched from blood (not recorded which). Here the CDR3 DNA reads TGTGCCAGCAGCCCTCGACCGGGACTAGCATCCCCCCCCACAGATACGCAGTATTTT. It specifies CASSPRPGLASPPTDTQYF.